The next 30 T cell receptor beta chains were all read from a single sample in a study of CXCR3-negative and CXCR3-positive naive CD8 T cells. UMI-tagged TRB cDNA libraries were built via 5' RACE. Reprocessing the 5' RACE reads, TCRdb reports a single entry for every CDR3 protein and omits DNA. Its clone listing holds approximately 83,000 distinct CDR3 sequences. The specimen was naive CXCR3- CD8+ T cells from blood. Subset described: CD45RO-CCR7+CD27+CD95- naive CD8+ T cells lacking CXCR3 (TNR3-). These receptors were obtained from a human donor in good health. Some clones in this sample may be carry-over from other donors' samples.

The chain employs TRBV6-2 or TRBV6-3 and TRBJ2-7; TCRdb indicates TRBD2, and absent DNA this call remains unverified. Germline V gene sequence: CDR1 MNHEY, CDR2 SVGEGT. The CDR3 contains 16 residues. CDR3 sequence reads: CASSWYRTSGPYEQYF.

V gene TRBV4-3 combines with J gene TRBJ2-7; the TRBD2 assignment by TCRdb is unverifiable without DNA. Germline V CDR1 and CDR2: LGHNA, YSLEER. There are 15 residues in the CDR3. CDR3 amino acids: CASSQGRGDPYEQYF.

The CDR3 loop is CSVVGQHTEAFF. The rearrangement uses TRBV29-1 and TRBJ1-1. There are 12 residues in the CDR3. Germline V gene sequence: CDR1 SQVTM, CDR2 ANQGSEA. The full variable domain, completed using reference TRBV29-1 and TRBJ1-1, is SAVISQKPSRDICQRGTSLTIQCQVDSQVTMMFWYRQQPGQSLTLIATANQGSEATYESGFVIDKFPISRPNLTFSTLTVSNMSPEDSSIYLCSVVGQHTEAFFGQGTRLTVV.

The gene calls are TRBV28 and TRBJ2-2. The CDR3 has 13 amino acids. Germline-derived CDR1 and CDR2 are MDHEN and SYDVKM. The CDR3 loop reads CASSLTSTGELFF. The whole variable domain, remainder taken from reference TRBV28 and TRBJ2-2, is DVKVTQSSRYLVKRTGEKVFLECVQDMDHENMFWYRQDPGLGLRLIYFSYDVKMKEKGDIPEGYSVSREKKERFSLILESASTNQTSMYLCASSLTSTGELFFGEGSRLTVL.

The V gene is TRBV27, the J gene TRBJ1-6; TCRdb designates TRBD1, a call that cannot be tested without DNA. Germline loops: CDR1 MNHEY, CDR2 SMNVEV (reference sequence). This CDR3 has 15 residues. The CDR3 loop is CATQDLGQGHSPLHF.

The V call is TRBV28, the J call TRBJ2-3; TCRdb reports TRBD1, a call that lacks DNA to check it against. The germline CDR1 and CDR2 sequences are MDHEN and SYDVKM. The CDR3 loop spans 16 amino acids. This CDR3 is CASSLRRGQGADTQYF.

The V gene is TRBV6-5, the J gene TRBJ2-3; as DNA is missing, the TRBD1 call by TCRdb cannot be tested. The CDR3 is made up of 13 amino acids. Per the germline V gene, CDR1 is MNHEY and CDR2 is SVGAGI. CDR3 protein: CASSYSTGDTQYF.

V usage is TRBV20-1 and J usage is TRBJ2-3; with no DNA, the TCRdb D assignment of TRBD2 cannot be verified. CDR3 length: 14 amino acids. The germline CDR1 and CDR2 sequences are DFQATT and SNEGSKA (reference sequence). Here the CDR3 reads CSAPSGRSADTQYF.

The J gene is TRBJ2-7, the V gene TRBV29-1; TCRdb gives TRBD1 as the D gene, but with no DNA this cannot be confirmed. Germline V CDR1 and CDR2: SQVTM, ANQGSEA. The CDR3 contains 13 residues. This CDR3 is CSVSTGLSDEQYF.

The rearrangement joins TRBV15 to TRBJ2-1; lacking DNA, the TRBD2 call made by TCRdb goes unchecked. The CDR3 spans 16 residues. Per germline, CDR1 LNHNV and CDR2 YYDKDF (reference sequence). The CDR3 sequence: CATSSFILAGVNEQFF.

The V call is TRBV20-1, the J call TRBJ2-3; TCRdb designates TRBD2, a call that cannot be tested without DNA. The CDR3 loop spans 13 amino acids. Germline V gives CDR1 DFQATT, CDR2 SNEGSKA (reference sequence). CDR3 sequence reads: CSASYLASDTQYF.

The chain employs TRBV7-3 and TRBJ1-2; checking the TCRdb D call of TRBD1 is not possible without DNA. Germline assignment: CDR1 SGHTA and CDR2 FQGTGA. The CDR3 runs to 14 residues. The CDR3 loop is CASSGRDSTDGYTF.

V usage is TRBV6-6 and J usage is TRBJ1-1. This CDR3 is 14 amino acids long. Germline CDR1 reads MNHNY; CDR2 reads SVGAGI (reference sequence). This CDR3 is CASSYLPYWDLAFF.

V and J are TRBV29-1 and TRBJ1-2; no DNA is available, so the TRBD1 call from TCRdb remains unchecked. The CDR3 sequence is 13 residues long. Germline V lookup: CDR1 SQVTM, CDR2 ANQGSEA. The CDR3 region is CSVVTGHREGYTF.

The chain carries TRBV6-5 and TRBJ2-2; TCRdb calls TRBD1, which cannot be checked without DNA. The V gene's germline CDR1 is MNHEY and CDR2 SVGAGI. The CDR3 has 13 amino acids. The CDR3 protein is CASLGVRTGELFF.

The chain uses TRBV20-1 and TRBJ1-1. The CDR3 length is 16 residues. Per germline, CDR1 DFQATT and CDR2 SNEGSKA (reference sequence). The CDR3 is CSARDYTGVLNTEAFF.

The chain uses TRBV29-1 and TRBJ2-5; as DNA is missing, the TRBD1 call by TCRdb cannot be tested. From germline, CDR1 is SQVTM and CDR2 ANQGSEA. The CDR3 covers 14 residues. CDR3 sequence: CSVVPGDDQETQYF.

This rearrangement joins TRBV2 to TRBJ2-2; TCRdb's D gene call, TRBD2, goes unchecked for lack of DNA. The CDR3 contains 16 residues. CDR1 and CDR2 from the germline V gene are SNHLY and FYNNEI. The CDR3 is CASEREGGPNTGELFF.

The rearrangement joins TRBV12-3 or TRBV12-4 to TRBJ2-2. The CDR3 consists of 17 residues. CDR3 protein: CASSLVPKGSNTGELFF.

This sequence joins TRBV29-1 and TRBJ2-3; TCRdb indicates TRBD2, and absent DNA this call remains unverified. The germline gives CDR1 SQVTM, CDR2 ANQGSEA. This CDR3 is 17 amino acids long. The CDR3 sequence is CSVEGGRSMSSTDTQYF.

V and J are TRBV29-1 and TRBJ2-7; TCRdb indicates TRBD2, and absent DNA this call remains unverified. Germline CDR1 and CDR2: SQVTM and ANQGSEA. The CDR3 is made up of 14 amino acids. The CDR3 spells CSVETGTQSYEQYF.

The chain is built from TRBV28 and TRBJ2-5. The CDR3 is 14 amino acids. Germline CDR1 reads MDHEN; CDR2 reads SYDVKM. CDR3 protein: CASTWQYLGETQYF.

The rearrangement uses TRBV7-9 and TRBJ2-3. The CDR3 covers 17 residues. Looked up from germline, CDR1 is SEHNR and CDR2 is FQNEAQ (reference sequence). The CDR3 loop is CASSLALQIRSTDTQYF.

The genes are TRBV6-2 or TRBV6-3 and TRBJ1-5; TCRdb picks TRBD1, but there is no DNA to check that call. From germline, CDR1 is MNHEY and CDR2 SVGEGT. The CDR3 contains 18 residues. Here the CDR3 reads CASSYPGTGTYSNQPQHF.

The chain couples TRBV10-3 to TRBJ1-1; the TCRdb call, TRBD1, lacks DNA for checking. Looked up from germline, CDR1 is ENHRY and CDR2 is SYGVKD. The CDR3 covers 15 residues. The CDR3 region is CAISETGGGSTEAFF.

The chain carries TRBV11-3 and TRBJ2-5; TCRdb's D call, TRBD1, is unchecked because there is no DNA. Germline values: CDR1 SGHNT, CDR2 YENEEA. The CDR3 is 13 amino acids. CDR3 in amino acids: CASSPRGRETQYF. Full variable domain (remainder filled in from reference TRBV11-3 and TRBJ2-5): EAGVVQSPRYKIIEKKQPVAFWCNPISGHNTLYWYLQNLGQGPELLIRYENEEAVDDSQLPKDRFSAERLKGVDSTLKIQPAELGDSAVYLCASSPRGRETQYFGPGTRLLVL.

This sequence joins TRBV27 and TRBJ2-2; the D call from TCRdb, TRBD2, cannot be confirmed without DNA. Per the germline V gene, CDR1 is MNHEY and CDR2 is SMNVEV (reference sequence). The CDR3 is made up of 14 amino acids. CDR3: CASTFYRGAGELFF.

The chain employs TRBV29-1 and TRBJ2-7; TCRdb outputs TRBD1, but without DNA this stays unchecked. There are 12 residues in the CDR3. Germline V gene sequence: CDR1 SQVTM, CDR2 ANQGSEA. This CDR3 reads CSVGVGNYEQYF.

This chain uses TRBV27 with TRBJ2-3; TCRdb reports TRBD1, a call that lacks DNA to check it against. The CDR3 runs to 15 residues. Germline-derived CDR1 and CDR2 are MNHEY and SMNVEV (reference sequence). CDR3: CASSLRTGVADTQYF.

V and J are TRBV7-8 and TRBJ2-3; the D call of TRBD2 rests on TCRdb alone, since no DNA is present to check it. The germline gives CDR1 SGHVS, CDR2 FQNEAQ. CDR3 size: 15 residues. CDR3 in amino acids: CASSLIAGGLDTQYF. Full variable domain (remainder filled in from reference TRBV7-8 and TRBJ2-3): GAGVSQSPRYKVAKRGQDVALRCDPISGHVSLFWYQQALGQGPEFLTYFQNEAQLDKSGLPSDRFFAERPEGSVSTLKIQRTQQEDSAVYLCASSLIAGGLDTQYFGPGTRLTVL.